This T cell receptor (beta chain) was captured by sequencing in a study of T-cell reconstitution after alpha-beta-depleted transplantation in children. Points from the study as a whole: By about two months after transplant, alpha-beta T cells reportedly arose from several hundred graft clones that had expanded. TCRbeta diversity was high at day 60 in some patients (a result of surviving recipient T cells and thymic progenitors). Newly produced T cells mostly accounted for T-cell counts and diversity one year post-transplant.

Concerning this clonotype itself: Its antigen is as yet unknown.

The TCRbeta library incorporated unique molecular identifiers. TCRdb re-derived calls from the PCR reads in MiXCR, one entry per CDR3 protein. The sample has 330,000 or so distinct CDR3 sequences, about 7.3% seen once. The sequence came from a female patient aged 2-10 years who had a stem cell transplant for Fanconi anemia, so the T cells may come from the graft donor. The input for sequencing was peripheral blood, taken 360 days after TCRalphabeta/CD19-depleted stem cell transplant.

CDR3 protein: CASSDGRLAGADTQYF. CDR3 nucleotide sequence: TGTGCCAGCAGTGACGGGCGACTAGCGGGGGCAGATACGCAGTATTTT. The rearrangement uses TRBV6-4 and TRBJ2-3, with 12 bases aligning to TRBD2. The CDR3 consists of 16 residues. V gave up 2 bases and J gave up 4 bases; unmatched junction bases: 4. Germline loops: CDR1 MRHNA, CDR2 SNTAGT.